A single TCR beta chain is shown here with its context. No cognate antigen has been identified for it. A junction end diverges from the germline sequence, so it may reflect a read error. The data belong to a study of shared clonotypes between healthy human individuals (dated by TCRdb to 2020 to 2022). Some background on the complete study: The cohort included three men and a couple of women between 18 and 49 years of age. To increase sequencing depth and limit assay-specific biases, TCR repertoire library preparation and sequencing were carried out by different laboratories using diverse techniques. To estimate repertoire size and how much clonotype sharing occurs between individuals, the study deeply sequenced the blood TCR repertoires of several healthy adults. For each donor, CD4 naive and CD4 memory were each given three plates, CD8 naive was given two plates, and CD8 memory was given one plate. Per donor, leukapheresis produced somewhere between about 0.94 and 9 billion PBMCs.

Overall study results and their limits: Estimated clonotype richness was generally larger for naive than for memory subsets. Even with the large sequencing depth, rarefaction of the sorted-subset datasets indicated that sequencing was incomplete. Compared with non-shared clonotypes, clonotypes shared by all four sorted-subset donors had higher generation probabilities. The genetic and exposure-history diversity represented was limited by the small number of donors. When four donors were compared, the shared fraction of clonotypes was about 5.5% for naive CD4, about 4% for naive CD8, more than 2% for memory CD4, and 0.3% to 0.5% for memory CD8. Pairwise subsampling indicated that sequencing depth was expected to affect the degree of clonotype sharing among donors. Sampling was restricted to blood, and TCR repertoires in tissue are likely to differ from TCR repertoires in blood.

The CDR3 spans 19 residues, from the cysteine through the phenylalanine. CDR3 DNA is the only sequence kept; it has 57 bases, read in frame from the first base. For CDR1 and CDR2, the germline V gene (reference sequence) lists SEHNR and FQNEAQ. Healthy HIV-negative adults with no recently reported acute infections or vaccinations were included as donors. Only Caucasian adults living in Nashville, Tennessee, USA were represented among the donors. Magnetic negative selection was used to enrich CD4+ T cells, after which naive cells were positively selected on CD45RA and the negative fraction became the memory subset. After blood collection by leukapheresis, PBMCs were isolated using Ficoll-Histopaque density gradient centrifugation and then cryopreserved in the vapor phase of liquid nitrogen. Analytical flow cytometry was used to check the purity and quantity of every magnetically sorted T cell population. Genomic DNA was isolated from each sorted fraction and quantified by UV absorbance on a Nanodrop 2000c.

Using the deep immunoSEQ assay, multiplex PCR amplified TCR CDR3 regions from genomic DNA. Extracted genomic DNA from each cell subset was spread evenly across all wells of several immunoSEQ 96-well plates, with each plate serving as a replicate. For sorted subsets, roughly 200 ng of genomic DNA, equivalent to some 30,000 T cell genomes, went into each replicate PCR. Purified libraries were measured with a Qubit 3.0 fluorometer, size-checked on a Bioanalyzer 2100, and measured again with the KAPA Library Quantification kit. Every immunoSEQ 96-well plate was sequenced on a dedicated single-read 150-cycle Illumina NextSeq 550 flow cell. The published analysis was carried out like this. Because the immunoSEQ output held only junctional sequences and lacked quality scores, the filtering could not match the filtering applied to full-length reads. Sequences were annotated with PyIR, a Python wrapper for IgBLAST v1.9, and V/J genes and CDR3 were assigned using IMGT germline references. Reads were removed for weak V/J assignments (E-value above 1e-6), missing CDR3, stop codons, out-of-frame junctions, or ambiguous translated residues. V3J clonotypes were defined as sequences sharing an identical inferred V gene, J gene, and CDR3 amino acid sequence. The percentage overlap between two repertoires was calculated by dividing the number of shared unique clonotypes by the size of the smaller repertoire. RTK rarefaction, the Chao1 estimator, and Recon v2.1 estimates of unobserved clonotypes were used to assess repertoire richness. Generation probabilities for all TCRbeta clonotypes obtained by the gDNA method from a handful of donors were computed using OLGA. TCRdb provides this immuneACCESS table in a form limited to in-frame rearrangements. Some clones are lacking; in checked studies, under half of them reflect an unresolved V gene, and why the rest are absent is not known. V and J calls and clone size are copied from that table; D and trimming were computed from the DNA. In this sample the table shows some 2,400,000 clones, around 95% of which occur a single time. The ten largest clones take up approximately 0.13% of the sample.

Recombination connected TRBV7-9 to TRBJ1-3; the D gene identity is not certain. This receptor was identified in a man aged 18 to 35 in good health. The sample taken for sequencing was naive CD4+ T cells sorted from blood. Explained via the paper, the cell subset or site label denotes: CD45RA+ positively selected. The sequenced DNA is TGTGCCAGCAGCCTAGCAGAGTCCTCCTTCCCTCGTGAGCGAAACACCATATATTTT. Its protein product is CASSLAESSFPRERNTIYF.